A selection of T cell receptor beta chains follows, all from one sample in a study of blood T cell repertoires in COVID-19. Here immunoSEQ multiplex PCR was the method, and the copy in TCRdb shows in-frame clones only, minus some. The top ten clones hold under 2.5% of a sample with 250,000 to 300,000 clones, almost 90% of them seen once. Sequences were obtained from peripheral blood. All receptors come from an older woman with COVID-19, enrolled during active disease. Both conserved end residues are part of each CDR3. The D gene is left open where the match is weak. Only some rows state a clone size, as once, few, many or a class for expanded clones.

clone size	V gene	J gene	D gene	CDR3 protein	CDR3 DNA
.	TRBV6-1	TRBJ1-2	.	CASSEAGGGTTLYGYTF	TGTGCCAGCAGTGAAGCGGGGGGGGGCACCACCCTCTATGGCTACACCTTC
.	TRBV4-3	TRBJ2-1	TRBD2	CASSQARAGTRNEQFF	TGCGCCAGCAGCCAAGCCCGAGCCGGGACTAGAAATGAGCAGTTCTTC
.	TRBV30	TRBJ2-5	TRBD2	CAWTRGLAGGGGETQYF	TGTGCCTGGACCCGAGGACTAGCGGGGGGAGGGGGCGAGACCCAGTACTTC
.	TRBV7-7	TRBJ1-3	TRBD1	CASSLGQASGNTIYF	TGTGCCAGCAGCCTGGGACAGGCCTCTGGAAACACCATATATTTT
.	TRBV9	TRBJ1-3	TRBD1	CASSEQGALGNTIYF	TGTGCCAGCAGCGAACAGGGGGCGCTGGGAAACACCATATATTTT
.	TRBV2	TRBJ2-1	.	CASSEIGGTEGEQFF	TGTGCCAGCAGTGAAATTGGGGGGACAGAAGGCGAGCAGTTCTTC
few	TRBV19	TRBJ1-6	TRBD1	CASSTPQGRNSPLHF	TGTGCCAGTAGTACACCACAGGGGCGAAATTCACCCCTCCACTTT
once	TRBV30	TRBJ1-2	.	CAWAGGAYGYTF	TGTGCCTGGGCGGGGGGGGCGTATGGCTACACCTTC
.	TRBV29-1	TRBJ2-3	TRBD2	CSVEDTALAGTDTQYF	TGCAGCGTTGAAGATACCGCGTTAGCGGGGACAGATACGCAGTATTTT
.	TRBV27	TRBJ1-1	.	CASSPPQGNTEAFF	TGTGCCAGCAGTCCCCCCCAGGGAAACACTGAAGCTTTCTTT
.	TRBV29-1	TRBJ1-2	.	CSVVGPTPADLSYGYTF	TGCAGCGTTGTTGGACCAACTCCGGCGGACTTGTCCTATGGCTACACCTTC
.	TRBV4-1	TRBJ1-1	.	CASRSIGGNTEAFF	TGCGCCAGCAGGTCGATCGGGGGGAACACTGAAGCTTTCTTT
.	TRBV7-3	TRBJ1-5	.	CASSRDINQPQHF	TGTGCCAGCAGCCGGGACATTAATCAGCCCCAGCATTTT
many	TRBV9	TRBJ1-2	TRBD1	CASSVSGTEAYGYTF	TGTGCCAGCAGCGTCTCCGGGACAGAGGCTTATGGCTACACCTTC
.	TRBV18	TRBJ2-7	.	CASCEGLADTYEQYF	TGTGCCAGCTGCGAGGGCCTGGCTGATACTTACGAGCAGTACTTC
.	TRBV2	TRBJ1-2	.	CASSEPGYGYTF	TGTGCCAGCAGTGAACCGGGGTATGGCTACACCTTC
.	TRBV3-1/TRBV3-2	TRBJ2-3	.	CASSQGGRGIDTQYF	TGTGCCAGCAGCCAAGGTGGTCGGGGGATAGATACGCAGTATTTT
.	TRBV7-3	TRBJ2-4	TRBD1	CASSSTGDGNIQYF	TGTGCCAGCAGCTCTACAGGGGACGGAAACATTCAGTACTTC
many	TRBV9	TRBJ2-3	.	CASSVSQAGFRADTQYF	TGTGCCAGCAGCGTATCCCAAGCAGGGTTTCGGGCAGATACGCAGTATTTT
.	TRBV15	TRBJ1-1	TRBD1	CATSRSDRGFRTEAFF	TGTGCCACCAGCAGATCCGACAGGGGGTTTCGGACTGAAGCTTTCTTT
.	TRBV6-5	TRBJ2-7	.	CASSEQLGEGVEQYF	TGTGCCAGCAGCGAGCAACTGGGCGAAGGTGTCGAGCAGTACTTC
once	TRBV7-3	TRBJ2-2	.	CASSLEGVNTGELFF	TGTGCCAGCAGCTTAGAAGGGGTGAACACCGGGGAGCTGTTTTTT
.	TRBV4-1	TRBJ1-4	.	CASSQGGKLFF	TGCGCCAGCAGCCAAGGAGGGAAACTGTTTTTT
.	TRBV7-3	TRBJ2-1	.	CASSLTGGGDEQFF	TGTGCCAGCAGCTTAACCGGAGGGGGCGATGAGCAGTTCTTC
.	TRBV7-9	TRBJ1-1	.	CASSFISAEAFF	TGTGCCAGCAGCTTTATCTCCGCTGAAGCTTTCTTT
.	TRBV29-1	TRBJ2-3	.	CSGDTRGTQYF	TGCAGCGGGGACACTCGAGGTACGCAGTATTTT
.	TRBV7-3	TRBJ1-2	TRBD1	CASSLRGQGATTF	TGTGCCAGCAGCTTACGGGGACAGGGGGCCACCACCTTC
few	TRBV12-3/TRBV12-4	TRBJ1-2	TRBD1	CASRQGLFGYTF	TGTGCCAGCAGACAGGGGTTGTTCGGCTACACCTTC
.	TRBV27	TRBJ1-2	.	CASSFGRNYGYTF	TGTGCCAGCAGTTTTGGCAGAAACTATGGCTACACCTTC
.	TRBV10-3	TRBJ1-2	TRBD1	CAIVDRGYGYTF	TGTGCCATCGTAGACAGGGGCTATGGCTACACCTTC
.	TRBV14	TRBJ2-1	.	CASSHLEQFF	TGTGCCAGCAGCCACCTTGAGCAGTTCTTC
.	TRBV3-1/TRBV3-2	TRBJ1-6	.	CASSQGSGNYNSPLHF	TGTGCCAGCAGCCAAGGCTCGGGGAACTATAATTCACCCCTCCACTTT
.	TRBV5-6	TRBJ1-1	.	CASAGGFGGRLNTEAFF	TGTGCCAGCGCCGGGGGATTCGGCGGGCGCTTGAACACTGAAGCTTTCTTT
.	TRBV7-3	TRBJ2-3	TRBD2	CASSVSGGAGDTQYF	TGTGCCAGCAGCGTTAGCGGGGGGGCGGGAGATACGCAGTATTTT
.	TRBV15	TRBJ1-5	.	CATSPVLTGYSNQPQHF	TGTGCCACCAGCCCCGTACTGACAGGCTATAGCAATCAGCCCCAGCATTTT
few	TRBV4-3	TRBJ1-5	.	CASSQDYGEGNQPQHF	TGCGCCAGCAGCCAAGACTACGGGGAGGGCAATCAGCCCCAGCATTTT
.	TRBV7-2	TRBJ2-1	TRBD2	CASSFSGEVNNEQFF	TGTGCCAGCAGCTTTAGCGGGGAGGTCAACAATGAGCAGTTCTTC
.	TRBV9	TRBJ2-1	TRBD2	CASSLNWLAGDYNEQFF	TGTGCCAGCAGCCTAAACTGGCTAGCGGGGGACTACAATGAGCAGTTCTTC
few	TRBV30	TRBJ1-4	.	CAWMFDRTNEKLFF	TGTGCCTGGATGTTCGACAGGACTAATGAAAAACTGTTTTTT
.	TRBV9	TRBJ1-2	.	CASSVAGNLGYTF	TGTGCCAGCAGCGTAGCCGGGAATCTTGGCTACACCTTC
.	TRBV6-6	TRBJ1-4	TRBD1	CASRGTVHEKLFF	TGTGCCAGTAGAGGGACAGTTCACGAAAAACTGTTTTTT
.	TRBV19	TRBJ2-3	.	CASGSGGTSTDTQYF	TGTGCCAGCGGATCAGGGGGGACTAGCACAGATACGCAGTATTTT
once	TRBV28	TRBJ1-2	TRBD1	CASRLTGVGYGYTF	TGTGCCAGCAGGCTGACAGGGGTCGGCTATGGCTACACCTTC
.	TRBV7-9	TRBJ1-1	TRBD1	CASSSQGATEAFF	TGTGCCAGCAGCTCTCAGGGGGCAACTGAAGCTTTCTTT
.	TRBV19	TRBJ2-1	.	CASSIDLGGEQFF	TGTGCCAGTAGTATAGATTTAGGCGGTGAGCAGTTCTTC